This T cell receptor (beta chain) is drawn from a study of PD-L1 blockade in urothelial cancer. Study-wide context: Between 0 and 3 chemotherapy regimens preceded treatment for each patient.

Produced via immunoSEQ multiplex PCR; TCRdb's table is partial and in-frame only. Altogether some 49,000 clones are present, about 90% being singletons, with the ten largest covering approximately 7.6%. The CDR3 has 20 amino acids. Germline CDR1 and CDR2: SGHDN and FVKESK. V trimming: 0 bases; J trimming: 3 bases; junction bases outside the gene matches: 16. V gene TRBV14 combines with J gene TRBJ1-5; 8 bases fit TRBD1. This TCR came from a man in his 60s with urothelial cancer. Sequenced here: PBMCs, sampled around atezolizumab (anti-PD-L1) treatment. The CDR3 DNA reads as TGTGCCAGCAGCCAAGATCTGTTGGGTGACGGACAGGGTCTCAATCAGCCCCAGCATTTT. Protein: CASSQDLLGDGQGLNQPQHF. Full variable domain (rest looked up from reference TRBV14 and TRBJ1-5): EAGVTQFPSHSVIEKGQTVTLRCDPISGHDNLYWYRRVMGKEIKFLLHFVKESKQDESGMPNNRFLAERTGGTYSTLKVQPAELEDSGVYFCASSQDLLGDGQGLNQPQHFGDGTRLSIL.